This T cell receptor beta chain comes out of a study of blood T cell repertoires in COVID-19. Study context: The samples span acute and convalescent COVID-19 from the United States, Italy and Spain.

The V gene's germline CDR1 is SGHAT and CDR2 FQNNGV. This CDR3 contains 13 residues. The J segment lost 9 bases and the V segment lost 5 bases, leaving 5 bases of the junction unmatched. In the authors' workflow: Reference gene primer amplification in the assay estimated nucleated cell counts. The repertoire was sequenced with immunoSEQ multiplex PCR; TCRdb's copy has only in-frame clones and lacks some. The V and J calls and clone size were taken over from that table, and D and trimming were inferred from the DNA. The data hold about 200,000 clones, with about 80% observed a single time. The sample comprised peripheral blood. The chain has TRBV11-2 and TRBJ2-2; 8 bases match TRBD2. The TCR was taken from a human donor with acute or convalescent COVID-19. The donor label of this sample is uncertain. CDR3 sequence: CASSVGLDRELFF. The CDR3 DNA is TGTGCCAGCAGCGTGGGACTAGACCGGGAGCTGTTTTTT.